This is a list of T cell receptor beta chains from one sample in a study of siplizumab effects on memory and regulatory T cells. Data came from immunoSEQ multiplex PCR; TCRdb stores just in-frame clones and leaves some out. The sample consists of about 110,000 clones, roughly 92% of them appearing once. Source material: CD4+ T cells sorted from blood. The origin of the receptors is a human donor in good health. The CDR3 runs from the conserved cysteine through the conserved F or W. D genes are given only for firm matches. Clone sizes are given selectively: once, few, many, or a class where the clone is expanded.

abundance: .; d_gene: TRBD1; j_gene: TRBJ1-4; v_gene: TRBV27; CDR3aa: CASRRTGDREKLFF; CDR3nt: TGTGCCAGCAGGCGGACAGGGGATAGGGAAAAACTGTTTTTT
abundance: .; d_gene: .; j_gene: TRBJ1-6; v_gene: TRBV10-3; CDR3aa: CAISPTGSPLHF; CDR3nt: TGTGCCATCAGCCCAACGGGCTCACCCCTCCACTTT
abundance: .; d_gene: .; j_gene: TRBJ1-1; v_gene: TRBV6-5; CDR3aa: CASTPGLWVNTEAFF; CDR3nt: TGTGCCAGCACTCCAGGGTTGTGGGTGAACACTGAAGCTTTCTTT
abundance: .; d_gene: .; j_gene: TRBJ2-1; v_gene: TRBV6-1; CDR3aa: CASSERRGNEQFF; CDR3nt: TGTGCCAGCAGTGAACGGCGGGGCAATGAGCAGTTCTTC
abundance: .; d_gene: .; j_gene: TRBJ1-2; v_gene: TRBV5-1; CDR3aa: CASSQESYGYTF; CDR3nt: TGCGCCAGCAGCCAGGAGAGCTATGGCTACACCTTC
abundance: .; d_gene: .; j_gene: TRBJ1-2; v_gene: TRBV5-1; CDR3aa: CASSPPQGVGGYTF; CDR3nt: TGCGCCAGCAGCCCGCCACAAGGGGTCGGAGGCTACACCTTC
abundance: .; d_gene: .; j_gene: TRBJ1-1; v_gene: TRBV19; CDR3aa: CASGRTANTEAFF; CDR3nt: TGTGCCAGTGGCCGGACGGCGAACACTGAAGCTTTCTTT
abundance: .; d_gene: .; j_gene: TRBJ2-7; v_gene: TRBV4-2; CDR3aa: CASSQGPQSGEQYF; CDR3nt: TGTGCCAGCAGCCAGGGGCCCCAAAGCGGCGAGCAGTACTTC
abundance: .; d_gene: .; j_gene: TRBJ1-1; v_gene: TRBV6-6; CDR3aa: CASTPFGGNTEAFF; CDR3nt: TGTGCCAGCACCCCTTTCGGGGGAAACACTGAAGCTTTCTTT
abundance: .; d_gene: .; j_gene: TRBJ2-6; v_gene: TRBV6-5; CDR3aa: CASSRGAGANVLTF; CDR3nt: TGTGCCAGCAGTCGTGGGGCTGGGGCCAACGTCCTGACTTTC
abundance: .; d_gene: .; j_gene: TRBJ1-2; v_gene: TRBV7-9; CDR3aa: CASSFLGSGTQGGYTF; CDR3nt: TGTGCCAGCAGCTTCTTGGGTTCGGGGACACAGGGTGGCTACACCTTC
abundance: .; d_gene: TRBD2; j_gene: TRBJ2-5; v_gene: TRBV9; CDR3aa: CASSVDSGGNQETQYF; CDR3nt: TGTGCCAGCAGCGTAGATAGCGGGGGTAACCAAGAGACCCAGTACTTC
abundance: once; d_gene: TRBD1; j_gene: TRBJ2-5; v_gene: TRBV7-8; CDR3aa: CASSGTGRETQYF; CDR3nt: TGTGCCAGCTCCGGGACAGGGCGAGAGACCCAGTACTTC
abundance: .; d_gene: .; j_gene: TRBJ2-7; v_gene: TRBV18; CDR3aa: CASSFFGGIYEQYF; CDR3nt: TGTGCCAGCTCCTTCTTTGGGGGTATCTACGAGCAGTACTTC